These 20 T cell receptor beta chains originate from one sample sequenced in a study of cytomegalovirus exposure and HLA in healthy donors. Researchers ran the PCR with 60 Vbeta and 13 Jbeta primers. Here immunoSEQ multiplex PCR was the method, and the copy in TCRdb shows in-frame clones only, minus some. The sample consists of approximately 100,000 clones, about three quarters of them appearing once. The sample taken for sequencing was PBMCs. Source of these receptors: a middle-aged woman in good health and CMV-seropositive.

The V gene is TRBV18, the J gene TRBJ2-7, with 9 positions matching TRBD1. Trimming took 1 base from V and 6 from J; bases not matched to a gene: 7. This CDR3 spans 15 amino acids. CDR1 and CDR2 (germline): KGHSH, LQKENI. The CDR3 reads CASSPRDRESGEQYF. CDR3 in DNA: TGTGCCAGCTCACCACGGGACAGGGAATCGGGCGAGCAGTACTTC.

This clone was observed a handful of times. The rearrangement uses TRBV19 and TRBJ1-6, with D hard to call. Germline values: CDR1 LNHDA, CDR2 SQIVND (reference sequence). The V end lost 3 bases, the J end lost 9 bases, and 21 bases lay between the germline ends. This CDR3 is 17 amino acids long. The CDR3 DNA reads as TGTGCCAGTAGTATTAAGACCCCGGGCACCGGAGGTTCACCCCTCCACTTT. Translation gives CASSIKTPGTGGSPLHF.

The chain employs TRBV7-8 and TRBJ2-7; the match to TRBD2 covers 10 bases. Germline loops: CDR1 SGHVS, CDR2 FQNEAQ. V was pared by 6 bases and J by 4 bases, with 15 bases of the junction left unmatched. The CDR3 contains 17 residues. The CDR3 is CASSPRGSGGIVYEQYF. In DNA, the CDR3 is TGTGCCAGCAGTCCCCGGGGTAGCGGGGGGATTGTATACGAGCAGTACTTC. Full variable domain (rest looked up from reference TRBV7-8 and TRBJ2-7): GAGVSQSPRYKVAKRGQDVALRCDPISGHVSLFWYQQALGQGPEFLTYFQNEAQLDKSGLPSDRFFAERPEGSVSTLKIQRTQQEDSAVYLCASSPRGSGGIVYEQYFGPGTRLTVT.

The table lists this clone with a count of one. The V gene is TRBV9, the J gene TRBJ1-3, with a tentative D call TRBD1 (5 bases). CDR3 length: 17 residues. The V and J ends lost 0 bases and 4 bases respectively, with 17 bases between them. The germline gives CDR1 SGDLS, CDR2 YYNGEE. Here the CDR3 reads CASSVASGGRRGNTIYF. CDR3 DNA sequence: TGTGCCAGCAGCGTAGCTTCGGGGGGAAGAAGAGGAAACACCATATATTTT.

J is TRBJ1-6 and V is TRBV5-1; D ambiguous. Trimming removed 0 bases at V and 12 bases at J, with 13 bases between. CDR1 and CDR2 from the germline V gene are SGHRS and YFSETQ. This CDR3 contains 14 residues. The CDR3 DNA is TGCGCCAGCAGCTTGGATCCTGGGGAGTTACCCCTCCACTTT. Its protein product is CASSLDPGELPLHF.

This clone was counted once. The V call is TRBV6-6, the J call TRBJ2-1, with unresolved D. The V end was cut by 5 bases, the J end by 0 bases, with 8 bases between. In germline, CDR1 is MNHNY, CDR2 SVGAGI (reference sequence). CDR3 length: 14 amino acids. In nucleotides, the CDR3 is TGTGCCAGCAGTCTCGGTAGCTCCTACAATGAGCAGTTCTTC. It is translated as CASSLGSSYNEQFF.

The V gene is TRBV30, the J gene TRBJ1-2; 12 positions match TRBD1. CDR1 is GTSNPN and CDR2 is SVGIG in the germline V gene (reference sequence). V gave up 5 bases and J gave up 7 bases; unmatched junction bases: 11. CDR3 length: 15 amino acids. CDR3 residues: CAWRRPGQGAIGYTF. The CDR3 region has the DNA TGTGCCTGGCGCCGACCGGGACAGGGGGCCATTGGCTACACCTTC.

V is TRBV25-1 and J is TRBJ1-2; TRBD1 matches at 11 bases. Germline CDR1 reads MGHDK; CDR2 reads SYGVNS. The CDR3 contains 16 residues. Trimming removed 6 bases from V and 3 bases from J; junction bases left unmatched: 9. The CDR3 DNA is TGTGCCAGCAGGGGGAGGACAGGGGGCCCCTACTATGGCTACACCTTC. Protein product: CASRGRTGGPYYGYTF.

The rearrangement uses TRBV2 and TRBJ1-2, with 7 bases lining up with TRBD1. The length of the CDR3 is 21 residues. J gave up 1 base and V 5 bases, and 25 bases lay outside the gene matches. CDR1 SNHLY and CDR2 FYNNEI come from the germline V gene. The CDR3 loop reads CASSKLRTGLIGKSLNYGYTF. In DNA, the CDR3 is TGTGCCAGCAGTAAACTAAGGACAGGTTTAATAGGGAAATCACTTAACTATGGCTACACCTTC.

V gene TRBV27 combines with J gene TRBJ1-2; 7 bases match TRBD1. The germline CDR1 and CDR2 sequences are MNHEY and SMNVEV (reference sequence). The ends lost 6 bases at V and 4 bases at J; junction bases unmatched: 11. The CDR3 consists of 15 residues. The CDR3 DNA is TGTGCCAGCAGCCCCACCCGGGGACAGACCTATGGCTACACCTTC. Its protein is CASSPTRGQTYGYTF.

The chain recombines TRBV18 with TRBJ2-7, with 8 bases fitting TRBD1. V was pared by 4 bases and J by 3 bases, with 5 bases of the junction left unmatched. This CDR3 spans 14 amino acids. The germline V gene encodes CDR1 KGHSH and CDR2 LQKENI. This chain's CDR3 is CASSLTGENYEQYF. The CDR3, as DNA: TGTGCCAGCTCACTGACAGGGGAGAACTACGAGCAGTACTTC.

The J gene is TRBJ1-2, the V gene TRBV19, with D hard to call. The V gene's germline CDR1 is LNHDA and CDR2 SQIVND (reference sequence). This CDR3 spans 10 amino acids. The CDR3 DNA reads TGTCTCCGGGTCCTCTATGGCTACACCTTC. It is translated as CLRVLYGYTF.

The rearrangement links TRBV10-3 to TRBJ2-3; 9 bases fit TRBD1. The CDR3 has 14 amino acids. After removal of 3 bases from V and 7 bases from J, the junction contained 5 bases not matched to a gene. Germline CDR1 and CDR2: ENHRY and SYGVKD. The CDR3 here is CAISEKGTGYTQYF. The CDR3 DNA is TGTGCCATCAGTGAAAAAGGGACAGGGTATACGCAGTATTTT.

A single count supports this clone. The chain links TRBV19 to TRBJ2-4; the match to TRBD2 covers 14 bases. The trim removed 0 bases at V and 9 bases at J, leaving 1 base unmatched. Germline V gives CDR1 LNHDA, CDR2 SQIVND (reference sequence). The CDR3 covers 15 residues. As DNA, the CDR3 is TGTGCCAGTAGTATAGATGGGACTAGCGGGGGCATTCAGTACTTC. It yields the protein CASSIDGTSGGIQYF.

This clone was counted between two and nine times. The genes are TRBV5-4 and TRBJ1-3, with a tentative D call TRBD1 (6 bases). Trimming cost V 6 bases and J 2 bases, with 15 bases left between them. The CDR3 runs to 15 residues. Germline loops: CDR1 SGHNT, CDR2 YYREEE (reference sequence). CDR3 sequence (DNA): TGTGCCAGCAACAAACAGGGTGAGCCTGGAAACACCATATATTTT. Its protein product is CASNKQGEPGNTIYF. Based on the CDR3 plus reference TRBV5-4 and TRBJ1-3, the full variable domain is ETGVTQSPTHLIKTRGQQVTLRCSSQSGHNTVSWYQQALGQGPQFIFQYYREEENGRGNFPPRFSGLQFPNYSSELNVNALELDDSALYLCASNKQGEPGNTIYFGEGSWLTVV.

The gene calls are TRBV10-3 and TRBJ1-1; 11 bases are shared with TRBD1. The CDR3 is made up of 14 amino acids. Germline CDR1 is ENHRY and CDR2 is SYGVKD. V was clipped by 4 bases and J by 5 bases; unmatched bases: 3. The CDR3 sequence: CAISAGQGATEAFF. CDR3 nucleotide sequence: TGTGCCATCAGTGCCGGACAGGGGGCGACTGAAGCTTTCTTT.

The J gene is TRBJ1-5, the V gene TRBV28; 7 bases are a match to TRBD1. After removal of 6 bases from V and 3 bases from J, the junction contained 11 bases not matched to a gene. Germline V gene data show CDR1 as MDHEN and CDR2 as SYDVKM. The CDR3 runs 16 residues. The CDR3 spells CASRDRRTGSNQPQHF. Written as DNA, the CDR3 is TGTGCCAGCAGAGATCGTCGGACAGGCTCCAATCAGCCCCAGCATTTT.

The rearrangement links TRBV5-1 to TRBJ2-3, with no clear D. CDR1 is SGHRS and CDR2 is YFSETQ in the germline V gene. Trimming removed 0 bases from V and 5 bases from J, with 10 bases in between. The CDR3 has 14 residues. The CDR3 region is CASSLAQARDTQYF. The CDR3 DNA follows: TGCGCCAGCAGCTTGGCGCAGGCCAGAGATACGCAGTATTTT.

The chain couples TRBV10-3 to TRBJ2-7; D is unresolved. Germline V lookup: CDR1 ENHRY, CDR2 SYGVKD. V lost 3 bases to trimming and J lost 6 bases, with 6 bases between them. This CDR3 is 11 amino acids long. The CDR3 nucleotides are TGTGCCATCAGTGAAAGGAGCGAGCAGTACTTC. This encodes CAISERSEQYF.

V usage is TRBV9 and J usage is TRBJ1-1; the D gene is possibly TRBD1 (5 bases). V lost 3 bases and J 5 bases, leaving 17 bases between the germline ends. Germline CDR1 is SGDLS and CDR2 is YYNGEE. The CDR3 totals 15 residues. The DNA for the CDR3 is TGTGCCAGCAGCGCAGGCTCTTCGGGGGTAACTGAAGCTTTCTTT. This encodes CASSAGSSGVTEAFF. Supplemented by reference TRBV9 and TRBJ1-1, the full variable domain reads DSGVTQTPKHLITATGQRVTLRCSPRSGDLSVYWYQQSLDQGLQFLIQYYNGEERAKGNILERFSAQQFPDLHSELNLSSLELGDSALYFCASSAGSSGVTEAFFGQGTRLTVV.